These 27 T cell receptor beta chains were all obtained from the same sample, sequenced in a study of blood T cell repertoires in COVID-19 (dated by TCRdb to 2018 to 2020). Library creation used the immunoSEQ multiplex PCR assay. What TCRdb holds here is the immuneACCESS table cut down to in-frame rearrangements. Part of the clones is not present; checked against another copy, under half of the missing clones reflect an unresolved V gene, and the others are unexplained. A total of roughly 290,000 clones appear in this sample, roughly 90% of them only once. The ten largest account for around 0.8% of the sample. The specimen sequenced was peripheral blood. These receptor sequences come from a young man with acute or convalescent COVID-19.

The J gene is TRBJ2-5, the V gene TRBV10-3; D gene ambiguous. The CDR3 is 12 amino acids. V lost 6 bases to trimming and J lost 4 bases, with 9 bases between them. In germline, CDR1 is ENHRY, CDR2 SYGVKD. Written as DNA, the CDR3 is TGTGCCATCAGCCCTTCTTTAGAGACCCAGTACTTC. This translates into CAISPSLETQYF.

In regard to this clone: Other DNA sequences in this specimen translate into the identical CDR3. V and J are TRBV6-5 and TRBJ1-6; 10 bases are shared with TRBD1. Trimming took 0 bases from V and 7 from J; bases not matched to a gene: 0. The CDR3 covers 15 residues. The germline gives CDR1 MNHEY, CDR2 SVGAGI. CDR3 sequence: CASSYSGQGNSPLHF. CDR3 sequence (DNA): TGTGCCAGCAGTTACTCGGGACAGGGGAATTCACCCCTCCACTTT.

This chain connects TRBV15 to TRBJ1-2; no clear D gene. Trimming cost V 1 base and J 4 bases, with 10 bases left between them. The CDR3 extends over 14 amino acids. Germline CDR1 reads LNHNV; CDR2 reads YYDKDF (reference sequence). CDR3 amino acids: CATSRGGTSYGYTF. The CDR3 DNA reads as TGTGCCACCAGCAGAGGAGGAACAAGCTATGGCTACACCTTC.

The chain links TRBV7-2 to TRBJ1-2; TRBD1 aligns across 7 bases. There are 14 residues in the CDR3. From germline, CDR1 is SGHTA and CDR2 FQGNSA. The ends lost 5 bases at V and 2 bases at J; junction bases unmatched: 5. The CDR3 nucleotides read TGTGCCAGCAGCCAGCGGACAGGAAACTATGGCTACACCTTC. Protein product: CASSQRTGNYGYTF. Together with reference TRBV7-2 and TRBJ1-2, the CDR3 gives the full variable domain: GAGVSQSPSNKVTEKGKDVELRCDPISGHTALYWYRQSLGQGLEFLIYFQGNSAPDKSGLPSDRFSAERTGGSVSTLTIQRTQQEDSAVYLCASSQRTGNYGYTFGSGTRLTVV.

This clone has just one count. CDR3 amino acids: CASTPVLAGVHEQFF. CDR3 in DNA: TGTGCCAGCACCCCCGTACTAGCGGGAGTTCATGAGCAGTTCTTC. The chain employs TRBV6-5 and TRBJ2-1; TRBD2 aligns across 11 bases. CDR3 length: 15 amino acids. With 7 bases clipped from V and 8 bases from J, the junction kept 10 bases outside the gene matches. Germline assignment: CDR1 MNHEY and CDR2 SVGAGI.

The chain uses TRBV27 and TRBJ1-1, with 7 bases identical to TRBD1. This CDR3 has 16 residues. After removal of 2 bases from V and 5 bases from J, the junction contained 11 bases not matched to a gene. Germline CDR1 and CDR2: MNHEY and SMNVEV (reference sequence). CDR3 sequence: CASSLEGTGVWTEAFF. CDR3 sequence (DNA): TGTGCCAGCAGTTTAGAAGGAACAGGGGTATGGACTGAAGCTTTCTTT.

In regard to this clone: The germline gene is not matched at one end of the junction; a read error may be the cause. J is TRBJ1-1 and V is TRBV7-9, with D possibly being TRBD1 (6 bases). CDR3 size: 11 residues. CDR1 and CDR2 from the germline V gene are SEHNR and FQNEAQ (reference sequence). CDR3 bases: TGTGCCAGCAGCCTCAACACAGGGCTCTCCTTT. Translating gives CASSLNTGLSF.

This chain joins TRBV13 and TRBJ1-4; TRBD1 matches 8 bases. Trimming cost V 4 bases and J 8 bases; bases outside gene matches: 12. Germline CDR1 reads PRHDT; CDR2 reads FYEKMQ (reference sequence). The CDR3 length is 16 residues. For the CDR3, the DNA is TGTGCCAGCAGCTCAACAAGGACAGGGCCTAGAGAAAAACTGTTTTTT. It yields the protein CASSSTRTGPREKLFF. Drawing the rest from reference TRBV13 and TRBJ1-4, the complete variable domain is AAGVIQSPRHLIKEKRETATLKCYPIPRHDTVYWYQQGPGQDPQFLISFYEKMQSDKGSIPDRFSAQQFSDYHSELNMSSLELGDSALYFCASSSTRTGPREKLFFGSGTQLSVL.

The chain recombines TRBV7-3 with TRBJ2-5, with D unresolved. Trimming shortened V by 2 bases and J by 4 bases, and 8 bases separated the two germline ends. In germline, CDR1 is SGHTA, CDR2 FQGTGA. The CDR3 length is 13 residues. CDR3 amino acids: CASSLRRGETQYF. The DNA of the CDR3 is TGTGCCAGCAGCTTACGACGAGGAGAGACCCAGTACTTC.

The chain has TRBV5-1 and TRBJ2-1, with TRBD1 matching 7 bases. CDR1 and CDR2 (germline): SGHRS, YFSETQ. Trimming cost V 4 bases and J 15 bases; bases outside gene matches: 7. The CDR3 is made up of 11 amino acids. The CDR3 here is CASSQGVRRFF. The CDR3, as DNA: TGCGCCAGCAGCCAGGGGGTCCGGAGGTTCTTC.

The chain is built from TRBV6-2 or TRBV6-3 and TRBJ2-5; 14 bases match TRBD2. The CDR3 is 16 amino acids. CDR1 and CDR2 (germline): MNHEY, SVGEGT. V lost 2 bases and J lost 7; bases outside the gene matches: 6. For the CDR3, the DNA is TGTGCCAGCAGTTACGGGACTAGCGGGAGTTTAAGGACCCAGTACTTC. Its protein is CASSYGTSGSLRTQYF.

The chain combines TRBV6-5 with TRBJ1-1, with a possible D match to TRBD1 (6 bases). The CDR3 length is 15 residues. The V and J ends lost 6 bases and 1 base respectively, with 15 bases between them. CDR1 is MNHEY, CDR2 SVGAGI, per germline. CDR3 DNA: TGTGCCAGCAGGGACTCACAGGGCCAGAACACTGAAGCTTTCTTT. Amino acid sequence: CASRDSQGQNTEAFF.

This chain joins TRBV28 and TRBJ2-1; 13 bases map to TRBD2. V trimming: 4 bases; J trimming: 8 bases; junction bases outside the gene matches: 11. CDR3 length equals 17 residues. Germline V gene data show CDR1 as MDHEN and CDR2 as SYDVKM. The CDR3: CASSSSGLAGVRDEQFF. The DNA for the CDR3 is TGTGCCAGCAGTTCCTCAGGACTAGCGGGAGTAAGGGATGAGCAGTTCTTC. Supplemented by reference TRBV28 and TRBJ2-1, the full variable domain reads DVKVTQSSRYLVKRTGEKVFLECVQDMDHENMFWYRQDPGLGLRLIYFSYDVKMKEKGDIPEGYSVSREKKERFSLILESASTNQTSMYLCASSSSGLAGVRDEQFFGPGTRLTVL.

The DNA for the CDR3 is TGTGCAAGTCGCTTAGATATAAACAGGGGCGGTAGGACCGGGGAGCTGTTTTTT. Protein: CASRLDINRGGRTGELFF. This chain uses TRBV12-2 with TRBJ2-2; the D call TRBD1 from the table was never checked on the DNA. TRBV12-2 is a pseudogene segment. There are 18 residues in the CDR3.

This sequence joins TRBV9 and TRBJ1-4, with TRBD1 matching 9 bases. The CDR3 runs 17 residues. The ends lost 4 bases at V and 5 bases at J; junction bases unmatched: 12. CDR1 is SGDLS, CDR2 YYNGEE, per germline. DNA of the CDR3: TGTGCCAGCAGCCCCAGACAGGGGGTGAGGGGAAATGAAAAACTGTTTTTT. This sequence encodes CASSPRQGVRGNEKLFF.

This clone has ten or more counts. The chain couples TRBV4-1 to TRBJ1-5, with 7 bases fitting TRBD1. The CDR3 has 17 residues. Trimming at V came to 7 bases and at J to 4 bases, leaving 16 bases not matched to a gene. Germline V gene sequence: CDR1 MGHRA, CDR2 YSYEKL. The CDR3 nucleotides are TGCGCCAGCACCCGAATCTTTCCCAGACAGGGAAATCAGCCCCAGCATTTT. Its translation: CASTRIFPRQGNQPQHF.

This clone was picked up one time. V is TRBV2 and J is TRBJ2-1, with D unclear. CDR3 length: 13 amino acids. The ends were cut back, 5 bases at V and 2 bases at J, with 7 bases in the middle. The germline gives CDR1 SNHLY, CDR2 FYNNEI. This CDR3 is CASSPATYNEQFF. The CDR3 nucleotides are TGTGCCAGCAGTCCAGCGACCTACAATGAGCAGTTCTTC. Supplemented by reference TRBV2 and TRBJ2-1, the full variable domain reads EPEVTQTPSHQVTQMGQEVILRCVPISNHLYFYWYRQILGQKVEFLVSFYNNEISEKSEIFDDQFSVERPDGSNFTLKIRSTKLEDSAMYFCASSPATYNEQFFGPGTRLTVL.

This clone was counted many times. The chain is built from TRBV2 and TRBJ1-4; TRBD1 matches 9 bases. This CDR3 region has 14 residues. Trimming at V came to 7 bases and at J to 2 bases, leaving 2 bases not matched to a gene. CDR1 SNHLY and CDR2 FYNNEI come from the germline V gene. Here the CDR3 reads CASKDRGTNEKLFF. CDR3 DNA sequence: TGTGCCAGCAAAGACAGGGGGACTAATGAAAAACTGTTTTTT.

The chain has TRBV5-1 and TRBJ2-3; TRBD1 matches at 7 bases. Germline CDR1 SGHRS, CDR2 YFSETQ. V was clipped by 3 bases and J by 8 bases; unmatched bases: 9. This CDR3 has 14 amino acids. The CDR3 region has the DNA TGCGCCAGCAGCTCCGGACAGGATCCTGGTACGCAGTATTTT. Its translation: CASSSGQDPGTQYF. Full variable domain (missing parts from reference TRBV5-1 and TRBJ2-3): KAGVTQTPRYLIKTRGQQVTLSCSPISGHRSVSWYQQTPGQGLQFLFEYFSETQRNKGNFPGRFSGRQFSNSRSEMNVSTLELGDSALYLCASSSGQDPGTQYFGPGTRLTVL.

The rearrangement uses TRBV5-1 and TRBJ1-1; D perhaps matches TRBD1 (6 bases). V shed 3 bases and J shed 0 bases, with 9 bases lying between them. The CDR3 consists of 14 residues. Per the germline V gene, CDR1 is SGHRS and CDR2 is YFSETQ. Written as DNA, the CDR3 is TGCGCCAGCAGCTCGGACAGCCTGAACACTGAAGCTTTCTTT. Translated: CASSSDSLNTEAFF.

The rearrangement uses TRBV25-1 and TRBJ2-3; weak D call: TRBD1 (5 bases). The germline V gene encodes CDR1 MGHDK and CDR2 SYGVNS. This CDR3 region has 14 residues. V lost 1 base and J lost 8, with 13 bases in between. CDR3 DNA: TGTGCCAGCAGTGAATCACCAGGGCGGCTTACGCAGTATTTT. This codes for CASSESPGRLTQYF.

V and J are TRBV3-1 (or the pseudogene TRBV3-2) and TRBJ1-2; possibly TRBD1 for D (6 bases). Trimming removed 1 base from V and 7 bases from J, with 13 bases in between. The CDR3 extends over 14 amino acids. Germline CDR1 reads LGHDT; CDR2 reads YNNKEL (reference sequence). CDR3 amino acids: CASSQGWQGTGYTF. In DNA, the CDR3 is TGTGCCAGCAGCCAAGGTTGGCAGGGGACTGGCTACACCTTC.

Only a few counts were recorded for this clone. The chain carries TRBV6-2 or TRBV6-3 and TRBJ1-5; 9 nucleotides align to TRBD1. The CDR3 loop spans 15 amino acids. The V and J ends lost 6 bases and 1 base, in that order; junction bases with no gene match: 4. Germline V lookup: CDR1 MNHEY, CDR2 SVGEGT. CDR3 nucleotides: TGTGCCAGCAGCCGGACAGGGGTGAGCAATCAGCCCCAGCATTTT. It encodes CASSRTGVSNQPQHF.

The genes are TRBV28 and TRBJ2-7; 8 positions agree with TRBD1. V dropped 5 bases and J dropped 3; count of bases not matched to a gene: 9. The CDR3 covers 15 residues. Germline V gene lookup returns CDR1 MDHEN and CDR2 SYDVKM. CDR3 sequence: CASSTRGRVGYEQYF. CDR3 DNA sequence: TGTGCCAGCAGTACCAGGGGGCGCGTGGGCTACGAGCAGTACTTC.

This clone was detected a few times. This chain uses TRBV9 with TRBJ1-2; D is undetermined. Per germline, CDR1 SGDLS and CDR2 YYNGEE. The V end lost 0 bases, the J end lost 0 bases, and 9 bases lay between the germline ends. There are 15 residues in the CDR3. CDR3 DNA: TGTGCCAGCAGCGTAGGAGGGAGGGCTAACTATGGCTACACCTTC. Protein product: CASSVGGRANYGYTF.

The chain has TRBV27 and TRBJ1-2, with TRBD1 identical over 12 bases. V was clipped by 4 bases and J by 4 bases; unmatched bases: 10. The CDR3 covers 17 residues. CDR1 is MNHEY and CDR2 is SMNVEV in the germline V gene (reference sequence). DNA of the CDR3: TGTGCCAGCAGTTCCGGGACAGGGGGCACCGGATTCTATGGCTACACCTTC. It codes for CASSSGTGGTGFYGYTF.

The chain is built from TRBV19 and TRBJ1-1; the D gene is possibly TRBD1 (5 bases). The CDR3 loop spans 14 amino acids. The germline CDR1 and CDR2 sequences are LNHDA and SQIVND (reference sequence). V dropped 9 bases and J dropped 3 bases, with 17 bases sitting between them. CDR3 sequence: CASSRSGGHTEAFF. DNA for the CDR3: TGTGCCAGCTCAAGATCGGGGGGTCACACTGAAGCTTTCTTT. Looking up the rest from reference TRBV19 and TRBJ1-1 gives the full variable domain: DGGITQSPKYLFRKEGQNVTLSCEQNLNHDAMYWYRQDPGQGLRLIYYSQIVNDFQKGDIAEGYSVSREKKESFPLTVTSAQKNPTAFYLCASSRSGGHTEAFFGQGTRLTVV.